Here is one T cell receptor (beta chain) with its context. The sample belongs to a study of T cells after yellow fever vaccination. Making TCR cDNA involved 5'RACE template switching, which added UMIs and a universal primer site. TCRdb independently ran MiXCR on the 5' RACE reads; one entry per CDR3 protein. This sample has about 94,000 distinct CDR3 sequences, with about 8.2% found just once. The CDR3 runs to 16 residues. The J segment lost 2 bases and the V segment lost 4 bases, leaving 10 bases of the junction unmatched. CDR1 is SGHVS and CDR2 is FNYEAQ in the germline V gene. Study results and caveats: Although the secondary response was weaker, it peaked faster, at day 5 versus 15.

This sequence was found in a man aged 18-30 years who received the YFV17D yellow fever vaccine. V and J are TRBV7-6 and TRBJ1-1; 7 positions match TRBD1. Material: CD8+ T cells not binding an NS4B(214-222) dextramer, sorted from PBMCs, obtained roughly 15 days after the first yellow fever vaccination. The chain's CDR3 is CASSWDTGDLNTEAFF. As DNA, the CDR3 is TGTGCCAGCAGCTGGGATACAGGGGACCTTAACACTGAAGCTTTCTTT.